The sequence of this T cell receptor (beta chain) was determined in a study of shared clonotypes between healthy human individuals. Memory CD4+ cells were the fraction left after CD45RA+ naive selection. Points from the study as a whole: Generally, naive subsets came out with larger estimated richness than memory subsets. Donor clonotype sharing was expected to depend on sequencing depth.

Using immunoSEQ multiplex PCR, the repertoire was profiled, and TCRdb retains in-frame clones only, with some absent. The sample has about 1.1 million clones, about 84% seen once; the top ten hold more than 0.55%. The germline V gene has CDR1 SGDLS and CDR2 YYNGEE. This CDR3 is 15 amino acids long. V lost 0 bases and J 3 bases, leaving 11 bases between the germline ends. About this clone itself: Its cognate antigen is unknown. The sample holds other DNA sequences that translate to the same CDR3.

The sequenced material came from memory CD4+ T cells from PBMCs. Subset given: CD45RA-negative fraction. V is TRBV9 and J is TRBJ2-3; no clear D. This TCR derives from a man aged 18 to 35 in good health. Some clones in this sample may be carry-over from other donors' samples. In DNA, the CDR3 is TGTGCCAGCAGCGTAGATTGGGTATCGACAGATACGCAGTATTTT. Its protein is CASSVDWVSTDTQYF.